This record covers a single T cell receptor (beta chain). This clonotype appeared many times. Its antigen has not been determined. No base quality information exists; no much larger clone differs at one position. The sample is drawn from a study of T cells in Graves' hyperthyroidism and ophthalmopathy (dated by TCRdb to between 2018 and 2021). About the study as a whole: Peripheral blood was collected at initial diagnosis, before any treatment. To identify TCR V-J signatures that set the groups apart, the researchers used a discovery cohort of roughly 100 patients, made up of roughly 45 with Graves' ophthalmopathy and 57 with stable Graves' hyperthyroidism. Prospective prediction of ophthalmopathy was tested in an independent validation cohort consisting of roughly 20 hyperthyroidism patients and 15 to 17 patients who later progressed to ophthalmopathy. The approximately 100 discovery patients were divided at random into training and test sets in a 7:3 ratio. Thyroid tissue and blood T-cell repertoires from roughly six Graves' hyperthyroidism patients were also compared in the study. After sampling, hyperthyroidism patients received methimazole starting at 30 mg daily, and ophthalmopathy patients received high-dose intravenous methylprednisolone. The paper describes TCR Vbeta CDR3 sequencing of about 140 peripheral blood samples, made up of about 41 ophthalmopathy patients, some 76 hyperthyroidism patients and 17 progressor patients.

Study-level results and caveats: During validation, the model predicted progression to ophthalmopathy a median of approximately 7 months ahead of onset, with 60% to 71% sensitivity and around 73% specificity. No statistical method was used to fix the sample size in advance, and group allocation was not hidden from the investigators. A model built on a 13 V-J signature distinguished ophthalmopathy from stable hyperthyroidism, reaching roughly 88% sensitivity and under 84% specificity in cross-validation and 80%/75% in testing. Most expanded thyroid clonotypes (frequency above 0.001) were also detected in blood, suggesting blood repertoires may reflect thyroid immune responses.

Hyperthyroidism patients were newly diagnosed, had a disease duration of under 2 months, and were aged 18 to 65 years. The study excluded patients with uncontrolled infections, other autoimmune diseases, pregnancy or lactation. Diagnoses were established on the basis of clinical symptoms, serum thyroxine and TRAb, thyroid ultrasound, and orbital computed tomography. For progressor patients, blood was drawn at the first diagnosis of hyperthyroidism, before any ophthalmopathy symptoms had appeared. PBMCs were isolated from about 9.1 ml of fresh peripheral blood by Ficoll-Paque density gradient centrifugation. Progressor patients were initially diagnosed with Graves' hyperthyroidism and developed ophthalmopathy during follow-up. Total RNA was extracted using Trizol reagent, and RNA quality was assessed on an Agilent 2100 Bioanalyzer. The TCR beta CDR3 regions were amplified from the RNA transcripts. A first-round RT-PCR of the TCR CDR3 used the HTBI primer set with the Qiagen OneStep RT-PCR kit. Libraries were constructed in a second round of multiplex PCR, after which size selection and purification were carried out. Paired-end sequencing of the libraries was performed with 100 bp reads on an Illumina HiSeq2000. Turning to the authors' computational methods: Raw data were processed with SOAPnuke, discarding reads with adapters, uncalled bases, mean Phred below 15, or no exact constant-primer or identifier match. High-quality paired reads were merged with COPE v1.2.5, and unique nucleotide sequences were defined as clonotypes. Clonotypes were aligned to IMGT TRBV, TRBD and TRBJ reference segments using MiTCR v1.1. Analysis was restricted to V-J combinations with a frequency above 0.0001, which covered about 99% of repertoires. The TCS score was defined as the ratio of F50 (clonal expansion) to E x V (chaos), calculated using BLOSUM62-based TCRdist between CDR3 peptides within each V-J. Welch's t-statistics and random forest reduced around 520 V-J features to 10 to 15, which were used in a naive Bayes classifier (R e1071). TCRdb redid the processing of the public reads, applying fastp at Q25 and MiXCR, and retained in-frame beta chains. Rows matching on CDR3 protein sequence are summarized as one entry with the most common DNA and genes. The V and J calls follow TCRdb's processing rather than the paper's. This sample is represented by a few hundred thousand distinct CDR3 sequences; about 15% of them were singletons. Jointly, the top ten make up around 31% of the sample.

The CDR3, from cysteine to phenylalanine, totals 21 residues. Just the 63-base CDR3 DNA is kept, in frame starting at base 1. V is pruned by 0 bases and J by 4 bases, leaving 23 bases of the junction without a gene match. The germline V gene encodes CDR1 DFQATT and CDR2 SNEGSKA (reference sequence). Sequenced material: blood. The receptor chain draws on TRBV20-1 and TRBJ2-7; 11 nucleotides in the junction match TRBD2. The receptor was derived from a woman between 50 and 59 years old with Graves' hyperthyroidism that later progressed to Graves' ophthalmopathy. The CDR3 reads as follows: CSARDLIGWAAWGTSGYEQYF. The sequence in DNA is TGCAGTGCTAGAGATCTGATTGGTTGGGCGGCTTGGGGGACTAGCGGTTACGAGCAGTACTTC.